These T cell receptor beta chains were read from a single sample in a study of cytomegalovirus exposure and HLA in healthy donors. Sequenced by immunoSEQ multiplex PCR; TCRdb stores in-frame clones only, minus some. The table shows 270,000 or so clones, with around 90% occurring only once. The sequenced sample was PBMCs. These receptors were obtained from a girl between 2 and 10 years old in good health and CMV-seronegative. CDR3s include the opening cysteine and the closing phenylalanine or tryptophan. D genes are given only for firm matches. Only part of the rows carry a size: once, few, many, or a class if the clone is expanded.

v_gene: TRBV5-6; d_gene: TRBD2; j_gene: TRBJ2-7; abundance: once; CDR3aa: CASSLATLGEGHEQYF; CDR3nt: TGTGCCAGCAGCTTGGCCACTTTGGGGGAGGGCCACGAGCAGTACTTC
v_gene: TRBV29-1; d_gene: NA; j_gene: TRBJ1-1; abundance: NA; CDR3aa: CSVEVRGRLTEAFF; CDR3nt: TGCAGCGTTGAAGTTCGGGGTCGCTTAACTGAAGCTTTCTTT
v_gene: TRBV9; d_gene: NA; j_gene: TRBJ2-7; abundance: once; CDR3aa: CASSVGPSTGTYEQYF; CDR3nt: TGTGCCAGCAGCGTGGGGCCCTCCACAGGAACCTACGAGCAGTACTTC
v_gene: TRBV5-1; d_gene: TRBD1; j_gene: TRBJ2-7; abundance: once; CDR3aa: CASSPGATGAYEQYF; CDR3nt: TGCGCCAGCAGTCCCGGAGCGACAGGGGCCTACGAGCAGTACTTC
v_gene: TRBV5-4; d_gene: NA; j_gene: TRBJ1-1; abundance: NA; CDR3aa: CASSSDRENTEAFF; CDR3nt: TGTGCCAGCAGCTCCGACAGAGAGAACACTGAAGCTTTCTTT
v_gene: TRBV2; d_gene: NA; j_gene: TRBJ2-7; abundance: NA; CDR3aa: CASSPTVPWDEQYF; CDR3nt: TGTGCCAGCAGTCCGACAGTACCTTGGGACGAGCAGTACTTC
v_gene: TRBV18; d_gene: NA; j_gene: TRBJ1-5; abundance: NA; CDR3aa: CASSPQPVNSNQPQHF; CDR3nt: TGTGCCAGCTCGCCCCAACCGGTAAATAGCAATCAGCCCCAGCATTTT
v_gene: TRBV6-5; d_gene: TRBD1; j_gene: TRBJ2-7; abundance: NA; CDR3aa: CASSFRDRENEQYF; CDR3nt: TGTGCCAGCAGTTTCCGGGACAGGGAAAACGAGCAGTACTTC
v_gene: TRBV29-1; d_gene: NA; j_gene: TRBJ2-7; abundance: NA; CDR3aa: CSVGFRTGGHEQYF; CDR3nt: TGCAGCGTAGGTTTTCGGACGGGGGGCCACGAGCAGTACTTC
v_gene: TRBV9; d_gene: NA; j_gene: TRBJ2-3; abundance: NA; CDR3aa: CASSARAGPTDTQYF; CDR3nt: TGTGCCAGCAGCGCAAGAGCGGGCCCCACAGATACGCAGTATTTT
v_gene: TRBV28; d_gene: TRBD1; j_gene: TRBJ1-5; abundance: NA; CDR3aa: CASSPLRQQGNQPQHF; CDR3nt: TGTGCCAGCAGTCCGCTGAGGCAACAGGGGAATCAGCCCCAGCATTTT
v_gene: TRBV2; d_gene: TRBD2; j_gene: TRBJ2-7; abundance: once; CDR3aa: CAARREGLDEQYF; CDR3nt: TGTGCCGCCCGGCGGGAGGGCCTGGACGAGCAGTACTTC
v_gene: TRBV6-1; d_gene: TRBD2; j_gene: TRBJ2-7; abundance: NA; CDR3aa: CASSGSSGESYEQYF; CDR3nt: TGTGCCAGCAGCGGATCTAGCGGGGAGTCCTACGAGCAGTACTTC
v_gene: TRBV10-3; d_gene: NA; j_gene: TRBJ2-3; abundance: NA; CDR3aa: CAISDGAGIDTQYF; CDR3nt: TGTGCCATCAGTGACGGTGCGGGAATAGATACGCAGTATTTT
v_gene: TRBV7-9; d_gene: NA; j_gene: TRBJ1-1; abundance: NA; CDR3aa: CSSSLPLGGRNTEAFF; CDR3nt: TGTTCCAGCAGCTTACCCCTCGGAGGACGGAACACTGAAGCTTTCTTT
v_gene: TRBV27; d_gene: TRBD2; j_gene: TRBJ2-7; abundance: NA; CDR3aa: CASSLPKLAGGTYEQYF; CDR3nt: TGTGCCAGCAGTTTGCCTAAACTAGCGGGTGGGACCTACGAGCAGTACTTC
v_gene: TRBV7-3; d_gene: NA; j_gene: TRBJ2-1; abundance: NA; CDR3aa: CASSSIGAGEQFF; CDR3nt: TGTGCCAGCAGCTCAATAGGGGCCGGTGAGCAGTTCTTC
v_gene: TRBV2; d_gene: NA; j_gene: TRBJ1-1; abundance: once; CDR3aa: CASSTLPTEAFF; CDR3nt: TGTGCCAGCAGTACACTACCCACCGAAGCTTTCTTT
v_gene: TRBV30; d_gene: NA; j_gene: TRBJ2-1; abundance: NA; CDR3aa: CAWSAFSGFDEQFF; CDR3nt: TGTGCCTGGAGTGCCTTTAGCGGCTTCGATGAGCAGTTCTTC
v_gene: TRBV10-3; d_gene: NA; j_gene: TRBJ2-5; abundance: NA; CDR3aa: CAISGAQGETQYF; CDR3nt: TGTGCCATCAGTGGGGCACAGGGCGAGACCCAGTACTTC
v_gene: TRBV7-9; d_gene: TRBD1; j_gene: TRBJ1-1; abundance: NA; CDR3aa: CASSSGHLWDSKIEAFF; CDR3nt: TGTGCCAGCAGCTCAGGGCACCTATGGGACAGTAAGATTGAAGCTTTCTTT
v_gene: TRBV5-4; d_gene: TRBD1; j_gene: TRBJ2-1; abundance: NA; CDR3aa: CASSPKGTGGAWDNEQFF; CDR3nt: TGTGCCAGCAGCCCCAAGGGGACAGGGGGCGCGTGGGACAATGAGCAGTTCTTC